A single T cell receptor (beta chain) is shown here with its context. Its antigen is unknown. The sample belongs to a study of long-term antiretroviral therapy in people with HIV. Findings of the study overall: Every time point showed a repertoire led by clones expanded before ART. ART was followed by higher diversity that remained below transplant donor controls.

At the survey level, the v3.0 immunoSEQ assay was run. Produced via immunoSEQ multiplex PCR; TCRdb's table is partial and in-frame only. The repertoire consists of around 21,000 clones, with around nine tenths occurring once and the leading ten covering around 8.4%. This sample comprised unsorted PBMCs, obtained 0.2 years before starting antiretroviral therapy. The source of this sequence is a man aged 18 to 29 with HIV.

The DNA of the CDR3 is TGTGCCAGCAGCCAAAGTGTTGGGGAGCTGTTTTTT. Translated, it gives CASSQSVGELFF. This sequence joins TRBV5-6 and TRBJ2-2; D is unresolved. CDR3 length: 12 amino acids. The germline V and J ends were trimmed by 4 bases and 8 bases, with 9 bases remaining between them. Germline CDR1 reads SGHDT; CDR2 reads YYEEEE.